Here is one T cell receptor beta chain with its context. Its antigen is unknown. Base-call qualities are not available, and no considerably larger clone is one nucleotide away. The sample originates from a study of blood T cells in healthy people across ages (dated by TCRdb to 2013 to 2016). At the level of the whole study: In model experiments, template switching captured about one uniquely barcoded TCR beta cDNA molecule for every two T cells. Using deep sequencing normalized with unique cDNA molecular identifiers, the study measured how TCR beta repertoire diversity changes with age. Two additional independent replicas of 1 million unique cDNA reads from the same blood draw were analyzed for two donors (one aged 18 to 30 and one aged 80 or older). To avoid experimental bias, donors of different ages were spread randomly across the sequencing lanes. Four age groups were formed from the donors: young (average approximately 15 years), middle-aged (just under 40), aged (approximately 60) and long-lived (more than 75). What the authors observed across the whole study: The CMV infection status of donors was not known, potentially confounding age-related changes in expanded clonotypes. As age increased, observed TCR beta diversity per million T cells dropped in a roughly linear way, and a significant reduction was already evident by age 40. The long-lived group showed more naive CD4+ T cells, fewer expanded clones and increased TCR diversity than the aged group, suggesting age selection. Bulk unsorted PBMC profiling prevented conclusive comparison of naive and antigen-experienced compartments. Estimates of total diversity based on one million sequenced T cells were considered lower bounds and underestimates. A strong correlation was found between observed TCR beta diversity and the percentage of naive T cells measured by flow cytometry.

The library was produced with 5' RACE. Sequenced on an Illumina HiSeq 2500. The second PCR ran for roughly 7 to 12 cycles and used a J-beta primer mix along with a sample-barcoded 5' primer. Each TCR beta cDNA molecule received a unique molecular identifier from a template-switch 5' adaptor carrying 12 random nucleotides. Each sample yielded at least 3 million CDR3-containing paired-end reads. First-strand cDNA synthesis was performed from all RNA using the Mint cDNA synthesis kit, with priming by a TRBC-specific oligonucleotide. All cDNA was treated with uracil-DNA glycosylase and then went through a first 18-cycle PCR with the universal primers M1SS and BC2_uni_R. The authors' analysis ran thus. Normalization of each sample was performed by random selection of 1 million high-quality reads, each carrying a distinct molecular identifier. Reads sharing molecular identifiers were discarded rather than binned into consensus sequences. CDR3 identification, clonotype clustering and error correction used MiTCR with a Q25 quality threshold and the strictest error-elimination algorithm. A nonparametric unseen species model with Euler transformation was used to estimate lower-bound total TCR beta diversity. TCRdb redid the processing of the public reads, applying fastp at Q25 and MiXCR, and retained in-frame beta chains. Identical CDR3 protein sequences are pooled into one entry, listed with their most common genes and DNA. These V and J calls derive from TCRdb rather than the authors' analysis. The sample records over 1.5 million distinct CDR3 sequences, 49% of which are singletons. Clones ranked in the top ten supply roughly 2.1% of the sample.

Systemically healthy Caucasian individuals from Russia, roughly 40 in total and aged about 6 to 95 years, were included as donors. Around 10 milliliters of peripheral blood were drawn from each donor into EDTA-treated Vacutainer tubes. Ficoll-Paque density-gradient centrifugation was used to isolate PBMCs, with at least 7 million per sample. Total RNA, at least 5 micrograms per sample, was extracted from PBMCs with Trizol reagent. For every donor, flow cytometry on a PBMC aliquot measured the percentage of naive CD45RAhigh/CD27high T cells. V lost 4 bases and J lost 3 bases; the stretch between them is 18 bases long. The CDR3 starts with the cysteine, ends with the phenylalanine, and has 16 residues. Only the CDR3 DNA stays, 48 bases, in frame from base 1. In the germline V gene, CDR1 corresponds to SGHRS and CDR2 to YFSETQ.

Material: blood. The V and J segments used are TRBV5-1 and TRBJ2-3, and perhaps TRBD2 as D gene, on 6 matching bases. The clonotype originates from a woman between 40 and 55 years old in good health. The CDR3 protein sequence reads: CASSIQTGLITDTQYF. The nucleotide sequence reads TGCGCCAGCAGCATACAAACGGGACTGATAACAGATACGCAGTATTTT.